This T cell receptor beta chain comes out of a study of blood T cell repertoires in COVID-19. Across the whole study: Nucleic acid was either cDNA or gDNA, and it came from T cells, B-cell-depleted T cells, or PBMCs.

Profiling relied on immunoSEQ multiplex PCR, and the TCRdb table lists in-frame clones only, not all of them. Among approximately 44,000 clones listed, around 82% were seen once. The CDR3 contains 14 residues. Looked up from germline, CDR1 is SGHRS and CDR2 is YFSETQ. The V and J ends lost 4 bases and 4 bases, in that order; junction bases with no gene match: 6. Input material: peripheral blood. The sequence was obtained from a human donor in a cohort sampled during active COVID-19. The chain combines TRBV5-1 with TRBJ2-7, with 9 bases lining up with TRBD1. DNA of the CDR3: TGCGCCAGCAGCAGGACAGGGGCGGGTTACGAGCAGTACTTC. The encoded protein is CASSRTGAGYEQYF.